Here is one TCR beta chain with its context. The data were taken from a study of blood T cell repertoires in COVID-19. Across the whole study: Samples representing acute and convalescent COVID-19 were sourced from the United States, Italy and Spain. In each case, the material was cDNA or gDNA derived from T cells, B-cell-depleted T cells, or PBMCs.

This CDR3 is built from 12 residues. Looked up from germline, CDR1 is MDHEN and CDR2 is SYDVKM. V was trimmed by 2 bases and J by 5 bases, leaving 6 bases between them. The assay was immunoSEQ multiplex PCR, and TCRdb's table has in-frame clones only and misses some. The sample has approximately 270,000 clones; around 89% are singletons. Sequencing was carried out using peripheral blood. The clonotype originates from a man younger than 40 with acute or convalescent COVID-19. The rearrangement joins TRBV28 to TRBJ2-5, with D uncertain. This CDR3 reads CASSLIRETQYF. The DNA of the CDR3 is TGTGCCAGCAGTTTAATCAGGGAGACCCAGTACTTC.